These 18 T cell receptor beta chains were sequenced from one sample in a study of T cells in Graves' hyperthyroidism and ophthalmopathy. The TCR beta CDR3 regions underwent amplification using RNA transcripts as the source. First-round RT-PCR of the TCR CDR3 relied on the HTBI primer set. TCRdb re-derived calls from the multiplex PCR reads in MiXCR, one entry per CDR3 protein. Of a few hundred thousand distinct CDR3 sequences listed, approximately 15% are singletons. Sequenced: blood. The receptor set was obtained from a woman between 18 and 30 years old with Graves' hyperthyroidism.

This clonotype was found many times. Here the CDR3 reads CASSQDLGGAEAFF. CDR3 bases: TGTGCCAGCAGCCAAGATCTGGGTGGGGCTGAAGCTTTCTTT. The chain employs TRBV3-1 and TRBJ1-1; D call uncertain. Germline CDR1 reads LGHDT; CDR2 reads YNNKEL (reference sequence). Trimming took off 0 bases at V and 6 bases at J, with 11 bases between the two ends. The CDR3 length is 14 residues.

The chain employs TRBV6-2 or TRBV6-3 and TRBJ1-3; D may be TRBD1 (5 bases). V dropped 6 bases and J dropped 7 bases, with 16 bases sitting between them. The CDR3 contains 14 residues. Germline values: CDR1 MNHEY, CDR2 SVGEGT. The CDR3 here is CASSYGTSENTIYF. For the CDR3, the DNA is TGTGCCAGCAGCTACGGGACTTCGGAGAACACCATATATTTT.

About this clonotype itself: A junction end diverges from the germline sequence, so it may reflect a read error. The V gene is TRBV2, the J gene TRBJ2-1; 8 bases align to TRBD2. CDR1 and CDR2 (germline): SNHLY, FYNNEI. The CDR3 covers 14 residues. CDR3 protein: CTSSSSGAYNEQFF. In nucleotides, the CDR3 is TGTACCAGCTCGAGTAGCGGGGCTTACAATGAGCAGTTCTTC.

This clonotype has at least ten counts. This sequence joins TRBV4-1 and TRBJ1-4; D remains unclear. This CDR3 is 15 amino acids long. Trimming removed 4 bases from V and 0 bases from J, with 9 bases in between. Germline V gene lookup returns CDR1 MGHRA and CDR2 YSYEKL. The DNA of the CDR3 is TGCGCCAGCAGCCGCCATGAAGCAACTAATGAAAAACTGTTTTTT. This sequence encodes CASSRHEATNEKLFF.

In this sample, this clonotype turned up many times. This chain joins TRBV29-1 and TRBJ1-2; TRBD1 is a possible D gene (5 bases). Germline values: CDR1 SQVTM, CDR2 ANQGSEA. CDR3 length: 13 amino acids. Between the trimmed V and J ends, which lost 6 bases and 6 bases, there was a span of 17 bases. CDR3 in amino acids: CSVSVGGGDGYTF. The CDR3 DNA reads TGCAGCGTGTCCGTGGGGGGAGGCGATGGCTACACCTTC.

The chain's CDR3 is CASSPQGQGEYYEQYF. CDR3 bases: TGTGCCAGCAGCCCCCAAGGACAGGGGGAGTACTACGAGCAGTACTTC. The chain employs TRBV9 and TRBJ2-7; 10 nucleotides align to TRBD1. Germline lookup yields CDR1 SGDLS and CDR2 YYNGEE. The CDR3 has 16 residues. With 4 bases clipped from V and 3 bases from J, the junction kept 10 bases outside the gene matches.

This clonotype showed up many times. V usage is TRBV24-1 and J usage is TRBJ2-1, with D maybe TRBD1 (5 bases). The germline V gene has CDR1 KGHDR and CDR2 SFDVKD. The CDR3 has 13 residues. With 9 bases removed from V and 4 bases from J, the gap between germline ends came to 12 bases. The chain's CDR3 is CATAQGQYNEQFF. CDR3 DNA: TGTGCCACCGCCCAGGGTCAGTACAATGAGCAGTTCTTC.

This chain connects TRBV20-1 to TRBJ2-7; D possibly corresponds to TRBD2 (6 bases). This CDR3 is built from 14 residues. Germline values: CDR1 DFQATT, CDR2 SNEGSKA (reference sequence). Between the trimmed V and J ends, which lost 3 bases and 3 bases, there was a span of 15 bases. The CDR3 spells CSASADWEDYEQYF. In DNA form, the CDR3 reads TGCAGTGCTAGCGCGGACTGGGAGGACTACGAGCAGTACTTC.

The chain is built from TRBV19 and TRBJ2-7, with TRBD1 matching 9 bases. This CDR3 spans 13 amino acids. Per the germline V gene, CDR1 is LNHDA and CDR2 is SQIVND (reference sequence). After removal of 7 bases from V and 6 bases from J, the junction contained 7 bases not matched to a gene. The CDR3 bases are TGTGCCAGTACCGCGGGACAGGGTTCCGAGCAGTACTTC. Translated, it gives CASTAGQGSEQYF.

This clonotype appeared many times. The chain has TRBV12-3 or TRBV12-4 and TRBJ2-5; a weak D match, TRBD1 (7 bases). The CDR3 consists of 14 residues. V dropped 6 bases and J dropped 3 bases, with 14 bases sitting between them. The CDR3 region has the DNA TGTGCCAGCAGCCGCGGGACAGCAAAAGAGACCCAGTACTTC. Translating it yields CASSRGTAKETQYF.

This clonotype has ten or more counts. The CDR3 DNA reads as TGCGCCAGCAGCTTGCGGCGGGAGGACGGAGATACGCAGTATTTT. Its translation is CASSLRREDGDTQYF. This chain connects TRBV5-1 to TRBJ2-3, with 8 bases matching TRBD2. With 1 base clipped from V and 5 bases from J, the junction kept 6 bases outside the gene matches. CDR3 length: 15 residues. In germline, CDR1 is SGHRS, CDR2 YFSETQ.

This clonotype has ten or more counts. The genes are TRBV5-1 and TRBJ1-1; unclear D gene. This CDR3 is built from 16 residues. The V and J ends lost 0 bases and 0 bases respectively, with 12 bases between them. Per the germline V gene, CDR1 is SGHRS and CDR2 is YFSETQ. Here the CDR3 DNA reads TGCGCCAGCAGCTTGGGGATGGGCACCTTGAACACTGAAGCTTTCTTT. Translating gives CASSLGMGTLNTEAFF.

This clonotype was observed many times. This chain uses TRBV24-1 with TRBJ2-1, with 14 bases fitting TRBD2. Trimming removed 0 bases from V and 9 bases from J; junction bases left unmatched: 12. This CDR3 spans 19 amino acids. Germline V gene sequence: CDR1 KGHDR, CDR2 SFDVKD. In DNA form, the CDR3 reads TGTGCCACCAGTGATTTGCGTACCGGGACTAGCGGGAGTTGGAGTGAGCAGTTCTTC. The encoded protein is CATSDLRTGTSGSWSEQFF.

This clonotype was seen a few times. This chain joins TRBV9 and TRBJ1-4; D unresolved. Trimming took 4 bases from V and 4 from J, leaving 17 bases between them. Germline CDR1 is SGDLS and CDR2 is YYNGEE. The length of the CDR3 is 16 residues. The CDR3 loop reads CASSPVLGSHNEKLFF. The CDR3 DNA sequence: TGTGCCAGCAGCCCAGTTTTGGGCAGCCATAATGAAAAACTGTTTTTT.

This clonotype was recorded many times. The chain uses TRBV20-1 and TRBJ2-7; D gene ambiguous. V lost 1 base and J lost 0, with 10 bases in between. The CDR3 is 14 amino acids. Germline CDR1 and CDR2: DFQATT and SNEGSKA (reference sequence). For the CDR3, the DNA is TGCAGTGCTAGAGTCTGGGGAAGCTCCTACGAGCAGTACTTC. Its translation is CSARVWGSSYEQYF.

The rearrangement joins TRBV19 to TRBJ2-6, with D tentatively TRBD1 (5 bases). The V gene's germline CDR1 is LNHDA and CDR2 SQIVND (reference sequence). The CDR3 contains 13 residues. V dropped 10 bases and J dropped 3 bases, with 10 bases sitting between them. The CDR3 region has the DNA TGTGCCACCGCAGGGTATGGGGCCAACGTCCTGACTTTC. Its protein product is CATAGYGANVLTF.

There are many counts of this clonotype. The chain combines TRBV2 with TRBJ2-7, with D perhaps TRBD1 or TRBD2 (5 bases each). The CDR3 consists of 14 residues. Looked up from germline, CDR1 is SNHLY and CDR2 is FYNNEI. V lost 2 bases, J lost 6 bases, and 14 bases lay in between. This CDR3 reads CASSEPRFGGEQYF. In DNA form, the CDR3 reads TGTGCCAGCAGTGAACCCCGTTTTGGGGGCGAGCAGTACTTC.

This clonotype appeared many times. The CDR3: CASSLKGLAGVNNEQFF. The CDR3 DNA reads TGTGCCAGCAGCCTTAAAGGGCTAGCGGGAGTGAACAATGAGCAGTTCTTC. The V call is TRBV9, the J call TRBJ2-1, with 10 positions matching TRBD2. Trimming at V came to 4 bases and at J to 5 bases, leaving 12 bases not matched to a gene. The germline V gene has CDR1 SGDLS and CDR2 YYNGEE. The CDR3 loop spans 17 amino acids. Supplemented by reference TRBV9 and TRBJ2-1, the full variable domain reads DSGVTQTPKHLITATGQRVTLRCSPRSGDLSVYWYQQSLDQGLQFLIQYYNGEERAKGNILERFSAQQFPDLHSELNLSSLELGDSALYFCASSLKGLAGVNNEQFFGPGTRLTVL.